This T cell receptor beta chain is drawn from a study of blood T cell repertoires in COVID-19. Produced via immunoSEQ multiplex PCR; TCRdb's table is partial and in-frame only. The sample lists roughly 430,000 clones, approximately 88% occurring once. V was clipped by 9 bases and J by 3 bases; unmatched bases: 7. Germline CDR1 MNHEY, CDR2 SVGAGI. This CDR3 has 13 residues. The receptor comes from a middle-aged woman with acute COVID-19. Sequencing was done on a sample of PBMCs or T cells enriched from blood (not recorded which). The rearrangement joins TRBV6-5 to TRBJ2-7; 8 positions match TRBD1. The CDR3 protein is CASRTGQVYEQYF. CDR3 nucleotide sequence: TGTGCCAGTAGGACAGGGCAGGTCTACGAGCAGTACTTC.